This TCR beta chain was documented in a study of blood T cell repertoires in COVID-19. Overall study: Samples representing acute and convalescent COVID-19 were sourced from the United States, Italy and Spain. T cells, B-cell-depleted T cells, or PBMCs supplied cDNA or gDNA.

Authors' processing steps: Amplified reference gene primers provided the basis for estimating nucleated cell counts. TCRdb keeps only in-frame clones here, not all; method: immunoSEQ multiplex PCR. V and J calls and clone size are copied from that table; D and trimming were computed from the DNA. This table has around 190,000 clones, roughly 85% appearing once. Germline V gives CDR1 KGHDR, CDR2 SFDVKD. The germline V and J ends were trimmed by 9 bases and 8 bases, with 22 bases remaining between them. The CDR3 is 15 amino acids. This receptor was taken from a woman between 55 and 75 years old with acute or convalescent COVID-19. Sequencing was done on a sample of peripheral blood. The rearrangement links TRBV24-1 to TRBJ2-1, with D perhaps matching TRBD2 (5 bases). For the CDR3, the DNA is TGTGCCACCTCTGACCGGGATATCCAGGCCGATGAGCAGTTCTTC. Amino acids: CATSDRDIQADEQFF.